Listed below are T cell receptor beta chains from one sample, sequenced in a study of shared clonotypes between healthy human individuals. Using immunoSEQ multiplex PCR, the repertoire was profiled, and TCRdb retains in-frame clones only, with some absent. The sample has about 960,000 clones; about three quarters are singletons. Sequenced sample: memory CD4+ T cells sorted from blood. These receptors all come from a man aged 18 to 30 in good health. CDR3s include the opening cysteine and the closing phenylalanine or tryptophan. D genes are given only for firm matches. Size is stated for part of the rows, as once, few or many counts, or as a class when the clone is expanded.

size	V	D	J	DNA	CDR3
NA	TRBV11-2	NA	TRBJ2-3	TGTGCCAGCAGCTTTGGGGGCCCAGCGGGGTACACAGATACGCAGTATTTT	CASSFGGPAGYTDTQYF
NA	TRBV7-8	TRBD2	TRBJ2-6	TGTGCCAGCAGCTCGACGGGAGGGCTTGGGGCCAACGTCCTGACTTTC	CASSSTGGLGANVLTF
few	TRBV4-3	NA	TRBJ1-2	TGCGCCAGCAGCCAGGGCGGGACTCAGGAGGGCTACACCTTC	CASSQGGTQEGYTF
NA	TRBV6-1	NA	TRBJ1-1	TGTGCCAGCAGTGACAGGGAAGGTTCTGCTTTCTTT	CASSDREGSAFF
NA	TRBV10-3	TRBD1	TRBJ2-3	TGTGCCATCGGCACGTACAGGGGGCTCGGCACAGATACGCAGTATTTT	CAIGTYRGLGTDTQYF
NA	TRBV9	NA	TRBJ2-2	TGTGCCAGCAGCGTAGCCTGGCAGGGGAACACCGGGGAGCTGTTTTTT	CASSVAWQGNTGELFF
NA	TRBV25-1	NA	TRBJ2-7	TGTGCCAGCAGTGATGTGCATTCCTACGAGCAGTACTTC	CASSDVHSYEQYF
few	TRBV4-1	TRBD2	TRBJ2-7	TGCGCCAGCAGCCAGGGACTATTCTACGAGCAGTACTTC	CASSQGLFYEQYF
NA	TRBV11-2	NA	TRBJ2-3	TGTGCCAGCAGCCCTGTGGGGACTAGCACAGATACGCAGTATTTT	CASSPVGTSTDTQYF
NA	TRBV5-8	NA	TRBJ1-1	TGTGCCAGCAGCTCGGTAGGGGGGAGGGACACTGAAGCTTTCTTT	CASSSVGGRDTEAFF
NA	TRBV6-5	NA	TRBJ1-6	TGTGCCAGCAGTTACTCCCCGGTTAATTCACCCCTCCACTTT	CASSYSPVNSPLHF
NA	TRBV19	TRBD1	TRBJ2-5	TGTGCCAAAACCGGGACAGCTCTCTACTACCAAGAGACCCAGTACTTC	CAKTGTALYYQETQYF
few	TRBV6-5	TRBD2	TRBJ2-3	TGTGCCAGCAGTTACGGGCAGGGAGGGACAGATACGCAGTATTTT	CASSYGQGGTDTQYF
NA	TRBV6-6	NA	TRBJ1-1	TGTGCCAGCAGTTCATCCTCGGGCACTGAAGCTTTCTTT	CASSSSSGTEAFF
NA	TRBV7-9	TRBD2	TRBJ2-1	TGTGCCAGCAGCTTATTCGGCGGGAGCTCCTACAATGAGCAGTTCTTC	CASSLFGGSSYNEQFF
NA	TRBV6-6	TRBD1	TRBJ2-7	TGTGCCAGCAGTGGGGGACAGGGACGGGCCTACGAGCAGTACTTC	CASSGGQGRAYEQYF
NA	TRBV6-4	TRBD2	TRBJ2-7	TGTGCCAGCAGTAAACTAGCGGGAGGGTCCTACGAGCAGTACTTC	CASSKLAGGSYEQYF
NA	TRBV5-6	TRBD1	TRBJ1-2	TGTGCCAGCAGCCCCCGGACAGGCCAAGCGAGGGGCTACACCTTC	CASSPRTGQARGYTF
NA	TRBV19	NA	TRBJ2-7	TGTGCCAGTAGTTACGGGGCCGGAGGGCAGTACTTC	CASSYGAGGQYF
NA	TRBV7-9	NA	TRBJ1-5	TGTGCCAGCAGCTTAGCGATCGGTCGCAGTGGCAATCAGCCCCAGCATTTT	CASSLAIGRSGNQPQHF
many	TRBV2	TRBD2	TRBJ2-1	TGTGCCAGCAGTCGGGAAGGGCTAGCGGGAGTCAATGAGCAGTTCTTC	CASSREGLAGVNEQFF
NA	TRBV18	NA	TRBJ1-1	TGTGCCAGCTCACAAACAGAGAACACTGAAGCTTTCTTT	CASSQTENTEAFF
NA	TRBV4-3	NA	TRBJ2-1	TGCGCCAGCAGCCAAGATGACCTCTCCTACAATGAGCAGTTCTTC	CASSQDDLSYNEQFF
once	TRBV13	TRBD1	TRBJ2-2	TGTGCCAGCAGCGACTTCGACAGGGTGGGCACCGGGGAGCTGTTTTTT	CASSDFDRVGTGELFF